Listed below are T cell receptor beta chains from one sample, sequenced in a study of T cell responses to AZD1222 COVID-19 vaccine. Assay: immunoSEQ multiplex PCR; the TCRdb copy retains only in-frame clones and omits some. The sample holds under 200,000 clones, about 94% seen once. The material sequenced was peripheral blood, taken on day 0 of AZD1222 vaccination. The receptors shown here come from an adult in good health. Both conserved end residues are part of each CDR3. Not every row has a clone size; where given, it reads once, few, many or a size class.

abundance	v_gene	j_gene	CDR3aa
-	TRBV21-1	TRBJ1-4	CASSTSTGVTNEKLFF
-	TRBV5-1	TRBJ2-2	CASSGTGLGDTGELFF
-	TRBV5-1	TRBJ2-7	CASSSSGYEQYF
-	TRBV28	TRBJ1-5	CASSIRGNQPQHF
-	TRBV18	TRBJ1-2	CASSPPIRPTNYGYTF
-	TRBV19	TRBJ1-5	CASSLRDRGGQPQHF
-	TRBV7-9	TRBJ2-7	CASSPRGGLMVKQYF
-	TRBV30	TRBJ2-7	CAWSGTDPYEQYF
-	TRBV5-6	TRBJ1-1	CASSLGDTVNTEAFF
once	TRBV27	TRBJ2-1	CASSSPLGANEQFF
-	TRBV13	TRBJ1-1	CASSLGPDRGTEAFF
-	TRBV7-2	TRBJ2-7	CASSPGASGPLLSYEQYF
-	TRBV27	TRBJ1-6	CASSPEPSSYNSPLHF
-	TRBV19	TRBJ1-1	CASSIVRNTEAFF
-	TRBV6-1	TRBJ2-1	CASSWADEQFF